The rows below give T cell receptor beta chains drawn from one sample of a study of cytomegalovirus exposure and HLA in healthy donors. Produced via immunoSEQ multiplex PCR; TCRdb's table is partial and in-frame only. The sample records around 120,000 clones, around two thirds being singletons. The specimen sequenced was PBMCs. The receptors were gathered from a woman between 40 and 55 years old in good health and CMV-seropositive. Both conserved end residues are part of each CDR3. A D gene is named only where the DNA matches it firmly. Some rows have no size entry. The others give once, few or many, or a class for an expanded clone.

TRBJ2-1	TRBV7-2	NA	few	CASSLRQYNEQFF	TGTGCCAGCAGCTTAAGACAGTACAATGAGCAGTTCTTC
TRBJ2-3	TRBV19	TRBD2	NA	CASSGPQRGGPPSTDTQYF	TGTGCCAGTAGTGGCCCCCAGCGGGGGGGTCCCCCTAGCACAGATACGCAGTATTTT
TRBJ1-5	TRBV6-5	TRBD1	few	CASGDRSNQPQHF	TGTGCCAGCGGGGACAGGAGCAATCAGCCCCAGCATTTT
TRBJ2-7	TRBV5-4	TRBD1	NA	CASSSGQGVISYEQYF	TGTGCCAGCAGCTCAGGACAGGGGGTAATATCCTACGAGCAGTACTTC
TRBJ2-3	TRBV6-4	NA	NA	CASSTALADTQYF	TGTGCCAGCAGTACCGCCCTAGCAGATACGCAGTATTTT
TRBJ1-1	TRBV5-4	TRBD1	NA	CASSLASYRGLAEAFF	TGTGCCAGCAGCTTGGCCTCTTACAGGGGGTTAGCTGAAGCTTTCTTT
TRBJ1-5	TRBV13	TRBD1	NA	CASSLRQGRSNQPQHF	TGTGCCAGCAGCCTCCGACAGGGAAGAAGCAATCAGCCCCAGCATTTT
TRBJ1-1	TRBV27	NA	few	CASKFLEATTEAFF	TGTGCCAGCAAGTTCCTGGAGGCCACAACTGAAGCTTTCTTT
TRBJ1-1	TRBV7-9	NA	NA	CASSSWRTEAFF	TGTGCCAGCAGCTCCTGGAGGACTGAAGCTTTCTTT
TRBJ2-2	TRBV11-1	NA	few	CASSLASNTGELFF	TGTGCCAGCAGCTTAGCAAGCAACACCGGGGAGCTGTTTTTT
TRBJ1-2	TRBV5-1	NA	few	CASSAGEIGYTF	TGCGCCAGCAGCGCCGGGGAAATTGGCTACACCTTC
TRBJ2-5	TRBV7-6	NA	once	CASSLAQGQETQYF	TGTGCCAGCAGCTTAGCTCAGGGCCAAGAGACCCAGTACTTC
TRBJ1-4	TRBV5-8	NA	few	CASSLFGQPNEKLFF	TGTGCCAGCAGCTTGTTTGGACAGCCTAATGAAAAACTGTTTTTT
TRBJ1-2	TRBV5-4	NA	once	CASSLAGHYGYTF	TGTGCCAGCAGCTTGGCAGGGCATTATGGCTACACCTTC
TRBJ2-3	TRBV7-9	NA	NA	CASSPPGDTQYF	TGTGCCAGCAGCCCTCCGGGGGATACGCAGTATTTT
TRBJ2-7	TRBV5-1	NA	NA	CASSLEPGTYEQYF	TGCGCCAGCAGCTTGGAACCGGGGACCTACGAGCAGTACTTC
TRBJ2-3	TRBV5-1	NA	few	CASSFDRGADTQYF	TGCGCCAGCAGCTTTGACCGCGGGGCAGATACGCAGTATTTT
TRBJ2-2	TRBV5-1	TRBD2	NA	CASSSSTKRGGGGTGELFF	TGCGCCAGCAGCTCATCGACTAAGCGGGGGGGCGGAGGCACCGGGGAGCTGTTTTTT
TRBJ1-2	TRBV11-1	NA	NA	CASSSIRDYGYTF	TGTGCCAGCAGCTCGATACGGGACTATGGCTACACCTTC
TRBJ2-1	TRBV7-2	TRBD1	NA	CASSLGTGGWNEQFF	TGTGCCAGCAGCCTGGGGACAGGGGGCTGGAATGAGCAGTTCTTC
TRBJ2-7	TRBV25-1	NA	NA	CASSRQRAGEQYF	TGTGCCAGCAGTAGGCAAAGGGCGGGCGAGCAGTACTTC
TRBJ2-2	TRBV5-4	TRBD1	NA	CASSFLDRDGGELFF	TGTGCCAGCAGCTTTCTGGACAGGGATGGCGGGGAGCTGTTTTTT
TRBJ1-1	TRBV7-9	NA	few	CASSLRGLRNTEAFF	TGTGCCAGCAGCTTGCGGGGGCTTCGGAACACTGAAGCTTTCTTT
TRBJ1-1	TRBV11-3	NA	NA	CASSFQGTEAFF	TGTGCCAGCAGCTTTCAGGGAACTGAAGCTTTCTTT
TRBJ1-1	TRBV4-2	NA	NA	CASSQAQAGSLNTEAFF	TGTGCCAGCAGCCAAGCCCAGGCGGGGAGCCTGAACACTGAAGCTTTCTTT
TRBJ2-5	TRBV7-2	NA	once	CASSRSLGETQYF	TGTGCCAGCAGCCGATCGCTCGGGGAGACCCAGTACTTC
TRBJ2-5	TRBV5-1	NA	NA	CASSNSPQETQYF	TGCGCCAGCAGCAATAGCCCTCAAGAGACCCAGTACTTC
TRBJ2-5	TRBV5-1	TRBD2	NA	CASSLGPTSGETQYF	TGCGCCAGCAGCTTGGGGCCGACTAGCGGAGAGACCCAGTACTTC
TRBJ2-5	TRBV19	TRBD1	NA	CASSPGQGETQYF	TGTGCCAGTAGTCCAGGACAGGGGGAGACCCAGTACTTC
TRBJ2-7	TRBV29-1	TRBD2	NA	CSVVVEGGYEQYF	TGCAGCGTGGTTGTGGAGGGAGGGTACGAGCAGTACTTC
TRBJ2-5	TRBV9	TRBD2	NA	CASSVEGLEETQYF	TGTGCCAGCAGCGTAGAGGGACTAGAGGAGACCCAGTACTTC
TRBJ1-1	TRBV7-9	NA	NA	CASSPSYAARVRTEAFF	TGTGCCAGCAGCCCCTCTTACGCTGCCAGGGTAAGGACTGAAGCTTTCTTT
TRBJ1-5	TRBV7-9	NA	NA	CASSLPGGNQPQHF	TGTGCCAGCAGCCTTCCGGGGGGCAATCAGCCCCAGCATTTT
TRBJ2-1	TRBV7-2	NA	few	CASSLSGRRQFF	TGTGCCAGCAGCTTGTCCGGTCGTCGTCAGTTCTTC
TRBJ2-2	TRBV4-3	TRBD1	NA	CASSRDMGQGAGELFF	TGCGCCAGCAGCCGCGATATGGGACAGGGGGCCGGGGAGCTGTTTTTT
TRBJ2-1	TRBV11-2	NA	once	CASSLVSQYNEQFF	TGTGCCAGCAGCTTAGTAAGTCAGTACAATGAGCAGTTCTTC
TRBJ2-7	TRBV7-9	TRBD1	few	CASSFPGTGGLRDEQYF	TGTGCCAGCAGCTTCCCCGGGACAGGGGGTTTAAGGGACGAGCAGTACTTC
TRBJ2-3	TRBV5-8	NA	NA	CASSAYSTDTQYF	TGTGCCAGCAGCGCGTACAGCACAGATACGCAGTATTTT
TRBJ2-5	TRBV5-1	NA	NA	CASSLVAEEETQYF	TGCGCCAGCAGCTTGGTAGCAGAGGAAGAGACCCAGTACTTC
TRBJ2-7	TRBV20-1	NA	NA	CSAITSYEQYF	TGCAGTGCTATAACTAGTTACGAGCAGTACTTC
TRBJ2-3	TRBV29-1	TRBD2	NA	CSVTSGGALDTQYF	TGCAGCGTAACTAGCGGGGGGGCCTTAGATACGCAGTATTTT
TRBJ1-4	TRBV7-9	TRBD1	NA	CASNNRDRGEKLFF	TGTGCCAGCAATAACCGGGACAGGGGTGAAAAACTGTTTTTT
TRBJ1-2	TRBV5-1	NA	NA	CASSLGQTGNGYTF	TGCGCCAGCAGCTTGGGCCAGACGGGGAACGGCTACACCTTC
TRBJ2-7	TRBV7-5	NA	NA	CARSLDSVVLAVTLGGF	TGTGCCAGAAGCTTAGATTCTGTAGTCCTAGCGGTAACGCTGGGAGGCTTC
TRBJ2-1	TRBV6-5	NA	NA	CASSYEGDEQFF	TGTGCCAGCAGTTACGAGGGCGATGAGCAGTTCTTC
TRBJ1-6	TRBV7-8	NA	NA	CASSLAALDSPLHF	TGTGCCAGCAGCTTAGCAGCTCTGGATTCACCCCTCCACTTT
TRBJ2-1	TRBV29-1	TRBD1	NA	CSVLRDRGYNEQFF	TGCAGCGTCCTCCGGGACAGGGGGTACAATGAGCAGTTCTTC
TRBJ1-5	TRBV5-1	TRBD1	NA	CASSTFPGQGQPQHF	TGCGCCAGCAGCACATTCCCCGGACAGGGGCAGCCCCAGCATTTT
TRBJ1-4	TRBV7-2	NA	NA	CASSLVAGGKLFF	TGTGCCAGCAGCTTAGTCGCCGGGGGAAAACTGTTTTTT
TRBJ1-1	TRBV19	NA	NA	CASSLGRREAFF	TGTGCCAGTAGTCTGGGGCGGCGTGAAGCTTTCTTT
TRBJ2-1	TRBV20-1	NA	NA	CSVPGYNEQFF	TGCAGTGTGCCGGGCTACAATGAGCAGTTCTTC
TRBJ2-7	TRBV9	NA	NA	CASSVSSVRAYEQYF	TGTGCCAGCAGCGTCTCTAGCGTTCGCGCCTACGAGCAGTACTTC
TRBJ1-6	TRBV5-4	NA	NA	CASSLADGGSPLHF	TGTGCCAGCAGCTTGGCCGACGGGGGGTCACCCCTCCACTTT
TRBJ2-7	TRBV4-3	NA	few	CASSQDAITYEQYF	TGCGCCAGCAGCCAAGATGCTATTACCTACGAGCAGTACTTC
TRBJ2-7	TRBV12-5	NA	NA	CASGPGWTVPYEQYF	TGTGCTAGTGGCCCAGGTTGGACAGTACCCTACGAGCAGTACTTC